The entry that follows covers one T cell receptor (beta chain) sequence. Its target is unknown. The method was immunoSEQ multiplex PCR; TCRdb's version includes in-frame clones alone and lacks a portion of them. Altogether around 1.6 million clones are present, 98% being singletons, with the ten largest covering about 0.45%. The length of the CDR3 is 10 residues. From germline, CDR1 is DFQATT and CDR2 SNEGSKA (reference sequence). The entry originates in a study of shared clonotypes between healthy human individuals. Study overall: Per donor, CD8 memory used one plate, CD8 naive used two, CD4 memory used three and CD4 naive used three. Study-wide results and caveats: Naive subsets tended to show greater estimated richness than memory subsets. What limited the represented genetic and exposure-history diversity was the small number of donors.

This TCR was recovered from a man aged 25 to 40 in good health. This chain joins TRBV20-1 and TRBJ2-5; unclear D gene. The J call may be incorrect, as the DNA end agrees better with TRBJ2-7. The sequenced sample was naive CD4+ T cells sorted from blood. As for subset: CD45RA+ positively selected. CDR3 in DNA: TGCAGTGCTACCAACTACGAGCAGTACTTC. This sequence encodes CSATNYEQYF.